This T cell receptor (beta chain) comes out of a study of spatial heterogeneity in lung cancer. For the study at large: In tumor regions TCR transcript counts correlated strongly with a matched bulk RNA-seq T cell module score. Notes on the study in general: In tumor T cells, estimated coverage reached roughly 6.4% for alpha chains and approximately 13% for beta chains. The study found that expanded intratumoral alpha and beta TCR counts tracked tumor mutation counts.

Germline V gene data show CDR1 as SGHAT and CDR2 as FQNNGV. J was trimmed by 7 bases and V by 4 bases; bases with no gene match: 6. The CDR3 is 13 amino acids. Time point: sample taken at primary tumor resection. Unsorted whole RNA of tumor, nontumor lung or frozen PBMC was sequenced. This clonotype qualifies as medium-sized. Its matching antigen is unknown. On each TCR cDNA molecule, a unique molecular identifier was present. TCRdb fed the 5' RACE reads into MiXCR, producing one record per CDR3 protein. This sample has around 8,800 distinct CDR3 sequences; 5.5% to 7.5% occur once, and the top ten carry over 6.5%.

The sequence derives from a male donor with early-stage non-small cell lung cancer. The chain is built from TRBV11-2 and TRBJ1-2; 7 nucleotides match TRBD1. This sample comprised lung tumor tissue, obtained at surgery. CDR3 nucleotide sequence: TGTGCCAGCAGCTACAGGGGCCGATTTGGCTACACCTTC. It encodes CASSYRGRFGYTF.